This T cell receptor beta chain was sequenced for a study of neurological immune-mediated disorders (dated by TCRdb to between 2018 and 2020). With respect to the entire study: The study compared peripheral blood TCR-beta repertoires of HTLV-I-associated myelopathy (HAM/TSP) patients, multiple sclerosis patients and healthy controls using UMI-based sequencing. Longitudinal samples, technical triplicates and paired sorted CD4+ and CD8+ T-cell subsets, alongside PBMC samples, were included among the roughly 110 TCR-beta libraries. The cohort included around 70 subjects: some 14 with HAM/TSP, about 34 with multiple sclerosis, and roughly 20 healthy controls.

The CDR3, from cysteine to phenylalanine, totals 16 residues. The retained sequence is limited to the CDR3, 48 bases, with the frame set at the first base. Via the germline V gene, CDR1 is LGHNA and CDR2 YNFKEQ. V loses 1 base at its end and J loses 4 bases; junction bases beyond the gene matches: 6. This clonotype was observed many times. Which antigen it targets is not known. Base qualities are not recorded, but no much larger clone differs from it by a single base. Blood bank volunteers in Maryland, USA served as the healthy controls. Libraries from unsorted PBMCs were made from 2 million PBMCs kept in RNAlater at -80 degrees C until RNA extraction. Peripheral blood underwent Ficoll-Hypaque density gradient centrifugation to isolate PBMCs, which were then cryopreserved in liquid nitrogen. General conclusions and limits of the study: The highest TCR clonal expansion was observed in HAM/TSP patients, whereas the lowest was observed in MS patients, even when compared with healthy controls. No identical CDR3 amino acid sequences were found to be shared among expanded clones across subjects, suggesting that TCR-beta repertoires were private in all groups.

cDNA was synthesized by template-switch 5'RACE using a primer carrying a 10-nucleotide random unique molecular identifier by which each TCR transcript was tagged. Every sequencing run yielded over 200 million TCR-beta sequences covering 15-18 subjects. The RNeasy kit was used for extraction of total RNA. The KAPA Real-time Library Amplification kit was used to amplify TCR-beta VDJ regions with primers targeting the TCR constant region and the 5'RACE anchor. Sample indexes and Illumina adaptors were added in a first PCR, after which library yield was increased in a second PCR. After Ampure bead purification, the TCR product of roughly 650 bp was size-selected on a 2% E-gel SizeSelection system. Library quality was checked on a Bioanalyzer, concentration was measured with Qubit, and libraries were quantified with the Kapa Library Quantification kit before pooling. An Illumina HiSeq 2500 was used to sequence the libraries paired-end at 2 x 150 bp. To increase sequence diversity, about 25-30% phiX was spiked into each library pool. For the original study's pipeline: The quality-filtered reads were processed with the UMI-based MiGEC pipeline, whose error correction step removed more than 80% of the raw TCR sequences. VDJ genes were aligned to IMGT germline references, and each clonotype was defined by a unique CDR3 amino acid sequence together with V-J genes. Clonal expansion, Shannon diversity and CDR3 relatedness (CalcPairwiseDistances, ClusterSamples) were evaluated with VDJtools, and phylogenetic trees were built with CLCbio workbench. Clones with at least 8 unique UMIs were defined as expanded, with this threshold being based on coefficient-of-variation modelling across technical triplicates. TCRdb reprocessed the public reads (quality trimming at Q25 with fastp, clone calling with MiXCR) and kept in-frame beta chains. When rows share a CDR3 protein, they turn into one entry using the most common DNA and genes. For this entry, the V and J calls and clone size follow TCRdb and not the study's own pipeline. The sample has approximately 30,000 distinct CDR3 sequences on record, about 15% of them singletons. Around 25% of the sample is in the top ten clones.

The chain is assembled from TRBV4-2 and TRBJ2-7, with 11 bases aligning to TRBD1. Sequencing was carried out using PBMCs. The sequence came from a man in his 70s in good health. This receptor carries the CDR3 CASSQVAGTGGYEQYF. Here is the DNA: TGTGCCAGCAGCCAAGTTGCCGGGACAGGGGGATACGAGCAGTACTTC.